This paragraph reports one T cell receptor (beta chain). No antigen is known for it. Per-nucleotide qualities are absent, and no much larger clonotype sits a single base away. Library prep was done by the immunoSEQ multiplex PCR assay. For the multiplex PCR, a mixture combining 60 forward primers for TCR Vbeta segments and 13 reverse primers for TCR Jbeta segments was used. A multiplex PCR assay on genomic DNA amplified the CDR3 region of rearranged TCR beta genes. On the Illumina HiSeq System, the amplified TCR beta libraries were sequenced as 87-base-pair reads. The paper's data handling went like this. A later analysis tallied roughly 78 million unique TCR beta chains across the 700 or so repertoires, and about 10 million of those chains were shared by two or more donors. Raw reads were error-corrected and collapsed into unique sequences by a nearest-neighbor algorithm in which closely related sequences were merged to remove PCR and sequencing errors. CDR3 sequences were aligned to IMGT reference sequences to assign V, D and J gene segments. For a sequence to be retained, a match of at least six nucleotides to both a V gene segment and a J gene segment was required. A rearrangement was called productive if the CDR3 had no stop codons and remained in frame with V and J, and every other rearrangement was called non-productive. Following IMGT convention, CDR3 was defined as the stretch from the second conserved V-encoded cysteine up to the conserved J-encoded phenylalanine. Sequences without an unambiguous match to a single V gene segment were excluded from the earlier analysis of about 600 of the donors. In an earlier analysis of a few hundred of the donors, a V segment was called functional when productive rearrangements were above 56.7%, and segregating when the standard deviation between donors exceeded 5%. A statistical classification framework was developed to diagnose cytomegalovirus status using the catalog of TCR beta chain sequences. In a later analysis, V and J genes were assigned by comparing TCR nucleotide sequences against IMGT/GENE-DB human TR gene sequences. The TCRdist pipeline was used in a later analysis to assign CDR3 sequences and most-parsimonious VDJ recombination scenarios. In a later analysis, every TCR beta chain was defined by the combination of its CDR3 amino acid sequence and its V-gene family, and reads without a unique V-gene family were dropped. As a way to deal with suspected cross-contamination and a sequencing artifact, a later analysis dropped approximately 570 nucleotide sequences that were highly shared and had low generation probability. A later analysis calculated a clonal expansion index for each public chain from normalized within-repertoire ranks of inferred template counts. Generation probabilities in a later analysis came from a VDJ recombination model fitted to out-of-frame rearrangements, and those results were checked against IGoR. In a later analysis, TCR-TCR, TCR-HLA and TCR-CMV co-occurrence was scored with hypergeometric tests, and a repertoire-size bias correction was applied to TCR pairs. A later analysis estimated false discovery rates by permuting HLA or CMV assignments 20 times. In a later analysis, co-occurring TCRs were grouped using DBSCAN, and TCRdist sequence similarity was added for clustering within HLA-allele-positive subsets. Repertoires with fewer than 30,000 or more than 120,000 public chains were left out of co-occurrence clustering, as were four to six repertoires with anomalous nucleotide sharing. Held by TCRdb, this immuneACCESS table contains in-frame sequences only and omits some clones. Under half of the omission traces to an unresolved V gene where checked; the cause of the rest is unknown. The DNA gave D and trimming, while V, J and clone size come from that table. For this sample there are more than 80,000 clones; roughly 82% appear just once. The top ten clonotypes cover roughly 6% of the sample.

This specimen belongs to a study of cytomegalovirus exposure and HLA in healthy donors (dated by TCRdb to 2016 to 2017). In the study overall: According to an earlier analysis of 587 of the donors, about 170 million T cells yielded over 90 million unique TCR beta sequences and about 300 Gb of sequence data. An earlier analysis of 587 of the donors used high-throughput TCR beta sequencing to judge whether each TCR beta V gene segment behaved as functional or pseudogenic. Alongside the repertoire data, information on donor age, sex, ethnicity and CMV serostatus was compiled. To predict cytomegalovirus infection status, the study brought together high-throughput TCR immunosequencing, statistical association of individual TCRs with disease status, and machine learning. Among several hundred genotyped donors of the cohort, an average of roughly 230,000 unique TCR beta nucleotide sequences was sequenced per donor, of which approximately 19% were non-productive. The study was designed to test whether signatures of past pathogen exposure could be identified by cataloging public T cell receptors. Rather than using new phenotypic data, the later analysis identified candidate immune exposures from TCR beta sequences and from how often those sequences occurred across donors. Typing coverage differed by locus: A, B, C, DRB1 and DQB1 were typed in about 629-630 donors, DQA1 in 522, DPA1 in 600 to 610, and DPB1 in roughly 470. A later analysis re-examined previously published TCR beta repertoires from 610 or so donors and added high-resolution HLA genotyping to investigate patterns of TCR occurrence. All discovery cohort repertoires had been generated on a single sequencing platform. Five DR-DQ haplotypes were treated as single units for association and clustering because of strong linkage in the cohort. Approximately 300 gigabases of sequencing data and 75 million to 85 million unique TCR sequences made up an early release that covered approximately 620 HLA-typed donors. Besides the first cohort of 550 to 750 subjects, a separate validation cohort made up of some 110 different subjects was used. A later genetic analysis used genome-wide SNP genotypes for about 65% of the 666 donors, treating that subset as a discovery cohort. The T cell repertoires of under 750 subjects were profiled by immunosequencing and related to cytomegalovirus serostatus. Class I and class II HLA loci were covered by the typing at four-digit resolution. Among the roughly 430 genotyped donors, 81% belonged to the genetic ancestry cluster associated with self-reported Caucasian donors.

In total, approximately 700 healthy bone marrow donors made up the cohort. Cohort members were all nominally healthy when sampled, although unrecorded immune exposures were likely present. The donor was CMV seropositive and was included in the group of 270 or so seropositive cohort members. A peripheral blood sample was collected from each donor, and TCR beta sequencing was performed on peripheral blood mononuclear cells. Genomic DNA extraction from the blood cell samples was performed with the Qiagen DNeasy Blood Extraction Kit. Paper-wide results and their limitations: The authors suggested that the approach could potentially be extended to other disease states and immunological phenotypes. Broadly in line with IMGT annotations, most TCR beta V segments showed up in productive rearrangements about 87% or about 30% of the time in an earlier analysis of about 500 of the donors. In both the original and validation cohorts, the classifier was reported to diagnose cytomegalovirus status with high specificity and sensitivity. Fewer than 20 rarely observed V segments, including chromosome 9 orphons, were excluded from the earlier analysis of approximately 500 of the donors because counts were too low. In a later genetic analysis, fewer N-insertions in productive TCRs were reported among donors in an Asian-associated ancestry cluster than the 666-donor mean. A group of highly shared sequence variants was considered likely to be a technical artifact of the sequencing pipeline. A later analysis found that TCR association rates varied across HLA loci, with DRB1 alleles showing the most associated TCRs and HLA-C alleles the fewest. The 87-base-pair reads could not distinguish some IMGT-functional V segments, including TRBV6-2 and TRBV6-3, so those segments were excluded. Linkage disequilibrium might explain the correlated functional status among segregating V segments, but an unknown experimental factor could not be excluded. Across donors, most TCR sequences were observed very rarely, whereas some public TCRs were present in many individuals. The only immune exposure information available for the cohort was CMV serostatus. In vitro tests confirmed that a few of the cytomegalovirus-associated TCR beta chains recognize cytomegalovirus antigens. When HLA alleles, especially DR and DQ, strongly co-occurred, attributing TCR associations to individual alleles was difficult. In a later genetic analysis, a missense DCLRE1C variant was associated with V-gene and J-gene trimming of TCR beta chains, and the association was replicated in an independent cohort. Most CMV-associated TCR beta chains appeared to be HLA-restricted in a later analysis, and the HLA associations seemed to be driven largely by CMV exposure. The study listed approximately 160 TCR beta chains as associated with cytomegalovirus. Roughly uniform sequencing depth across donors was assumed in presence/absence analyses, although this assumption may not hold. A further reported finding was that TCR beta sequences accurately predicted the HLA-A and HLA-B alleles for most subjects in the first cohort. According to a later analysis, parvovirus B19, influenza, CMV and Epstein-Barr virus appeared linked to several top co-occurrence clusters. At a false discovery rate of 0.05, a later analysis linked under 20,000 TCR beta sequences to specific HLA alleles. A later analysis found that HLA-associated TCR beta chains were more clonally expanded and had lower generation probabilities than equally common non-associated chains. In this cohort, only TCR beta chains were sequenced, and detectable features were limited by the absence of alpha or paired-chain data. HLA typing was unavailable for some donors at each locus, so association tests used only the typed subset.

Measured from the cysteine to the phenylalanine, the CDR3 is 16 residues long. The CDR3 DNA has 48 bases and is translated from base 1. Based on the germline V gene, the CDR1 and CDR2 sequences are SGHTA and FQGNSA. Ends trimmed: V by 5 bases, J by 3 bases; bases unmatched to a gene: 9. The TCR originated in a woman aged 45-60 years in good health and CMV-seropositive. The specimen was PBMCs. Recombination joined TRBV7-2 with TRBJ2-3; 9 central nucleotides agree with TRBD1. The bases are TGTGCCAGCAGCCCGTTGGGGACAGGGAAGACAGATACGCAGTATTTT. Its amino acids are CASSPLGTGKTDTQYF.